The 12 T cell receptor beta chains in this list originate from one sample, sequenced in a study of vaccination effects on CD4 cells after COVID-19. These receptors' targets are unknown. Data came from immunoSEQ multiplex PCR; TCRdb stores just in-frame clones and leaves some out. Seen here are 50,000 to 75,000 clones, more than 60% observed once, and the top ten hold approximately 22%. Investigators separated out CD4+ T cells once 10 days of culture had passed. The input for sequencing was CD4+ T cells from PBMCs cultured without peptide, taken before COVID-19 vaccination. All receptors derive from a human donor who had a prior SARS-CoV-2 infection.

V and J are TRBV7-9 and TRBJ1-6; no clear D gene. CDR3 length: 16 amino acids. The germline V gene has CDR1 SEHNR and CDR2 FQNEAQ (reference sequence). Trimming took off 4 bases at V and 5 bases at J, with 15 bases between the two ends. DNA of the CDR3: TGTGCCAGCAGCTACGGGGTTGGGAAGAATAATTCACCCCTCCACTTT. Residues: CASSYGVGKNNSPLHF.

The V and J genes are TRBV7-2 and TRBJ2-1; weak D call: TRBD2 (7 bases). The CDR3 is 13 residues long. Looked up from germline, CDR1 is SGHTA and CDR2 is FQGNSA. The V end lost 2 bases, the J end lost 8 bases, and 10 bases lay between the germline ends. The CDR3 bases are TGTGCCAGCAGCTTAAGGGGGGGCCATGAGCAGTTCTTC. Translation: CASSLRGGHEQFF. Using reference TRBV7-2 and TRBJ2-1 for the parts outside the CDR3, the full variable domain is GAGVSQSPSNKVTEKGKDVELRCDPISGHTALYWYRQSLGQGLEFLIYFQGNSAPDKSGLPSDRFSAERTGGSVSTLTIQRTQQEDSAVYLCASSLRGGHEQFFGPGTRLTVL.

Concerning this clone itself: The junction and the germline gene differ at one end; a read error may be behind it. CDR3 nucleotide sequence: TGTGCCAGCAGTAACTCCGGGGGTAATCAGCCCCAGCATTTT. Residues: CASSNSGGNQPQHF. The rearrangement joins TRBV6-5 to TRBJ1-5; TRBD1 is a possible D gene (5 bases). CDR1 and CDR2 from the germline V gene are MNHEY and SVGAGI. The CDR3 loop spans 14 amino acids.

The chain combines TRBV29-1 with TRBJ2-1; 7 nucleotides align to TRBD2. The J segment lost 8 bases and the V segment lost 1 base, leaving 5 bases of the junction unmatched. CDR1 and CDR2 (germline): SQVTM, ANQGSEA. The length of the CDR3 is 13 residues. CDR3 nucleotides: TGCAGCGTTGAAGCGGGAGGTTTCCATGAGCAGTTCTTC. Protein sequence: CSVEAGGFHEQFF.

The CDR3 loop is CASSLDRQGGYTF. The CDR3 bases are TGTGCCAGCTCACTCGACCGACAGGGTGGCTACACCTTC. J is TRBJ1-2 and V is TRBV18; the match to TRBD1 covers 7 bases. Unmatched junction bases numbered 6, after V lost 4 bases and J lost 7 bases. The CDR3 totals 13 residues. Germline-derived CDR1 and CDR2 are KGHSH and LQKENI.

Only a few counts were recorded for this clone. The genes are TRBV21-1 and TRBJ1-2. TRBV21-1 counts as a pseudogene. This CDR3 is built from 15 residues. CDR3 loop: CASSKAKSRYYGYTF. The CDR3 bases are TGTGCCAGCAGCAAAGCTAAATCGAGATACTATGGCTACACCTTC.

This chain connects TRBV19 to TRBJ1-2; D not certain. The CDR3 extends over 12 amino acids. Germline lookup yields CDR1 LNHDA and CDR2 SQIVND (reference sequence). V lost 8 bases and J lost 1, with 8 bases in between. The CDR3 sequence is CASLTRNYGYTF. The CDR3 coding sequence is TGTGCCAGTTTAACCCGTAACTATGGCTACACCTTC.

The rearrangement uses TRBV7-8 and TRBJ1-1, with no clear D. Trimming shortened V by 7 bases and J by 2 bases, and 14 bases separated the two germline ends. This CDR3 spans 14 amino acids. Germline V gene sequence: CDR1 SGHVS, CDR2 FQNEAQ. The CDR3 nucleotides read TGTGCCAGCACCCTATTACATAGCAACACTGAAGCTTTCTTT. Protein product: CASTLLHSNTEAFF.

J is TRBJ2-7 and V is TRBV6-5, with D possibly matching TRBD2 (8 bases). The V gene lost 4 bases and the J gene lost 1 base, with 14 bases spanning the gap. This CDR3 comprises 15 residues. Germline-derived CDR1 and CDR2 are MNHEY and SVGAGI. This CDR3 reads CASSSGGTESYEQYF. CDR3 in DNA: TGTGCCAGCAGTTCGGGGGGGACAGAGTCCTACGAGCAGTACTTC.

The rearrangement links TRBV2 to TRBJ1-5; 8 nucleotides line up with TRBD1. The CDR3 runs 14 residues. Germline CDR1 reads SNHLY; CDR2 reads FYNNEI. The junction had 1 base not matched to a gene; V was cut back by 2 bases and J by 4 bases. The CDR3 protein is CASSERTGNQPQHF. In DNA form, the CDR3 reads TGTGCCAGCAGTGAACGGACAGGGAATCAGCCCCAGCATTTT.

This clone came up a few times. This chain connects TRBV25-1 to TRBJ2-1; D may be TRBD2 (6 bases). Germline CDR1 is MGHDK and CDR2 is SYGVNS. CDR3 length: 16 amino acids. V lost 6 bases, J lost 0 bases, and 15 bases lay in between. This chain's CDR3 is CASSVGGRGSYNEQFF. The CDR3 region has the DNA TGTGCCAGCAGCGTGGGGGGAAGGGGCTCCTACAATGAGCAGTTCTTC.

The chain uses TRBV7-2 and TRBJ1-1, with D hard to call. The ends were cut back, 3 bases at V and 1 base at J, with 18 bases in the middle. Germline lookup yields CDR1 SGHTA and CDR2 FQGNSA. This CDR3 contains 17 residues. Written as DNA, the CDR3 is TGTGCCAGCAGCTTGTTCAGAAGTAACGCTCCGAACACTGAAGCTTTCTTT. Its translation: CASSLFRSNAPNTEAFF.